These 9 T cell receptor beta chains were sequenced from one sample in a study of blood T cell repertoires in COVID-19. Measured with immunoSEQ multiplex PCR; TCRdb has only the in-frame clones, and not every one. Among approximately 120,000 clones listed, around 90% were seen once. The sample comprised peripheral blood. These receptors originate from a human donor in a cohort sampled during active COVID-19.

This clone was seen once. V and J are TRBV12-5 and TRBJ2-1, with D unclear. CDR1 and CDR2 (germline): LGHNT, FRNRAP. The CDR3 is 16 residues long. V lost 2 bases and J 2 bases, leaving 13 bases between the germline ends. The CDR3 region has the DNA TGTGCTAGTGGTTTGCCCCGAGAGCGCCCCTACAATGAGCAGTTCTTC. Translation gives CASGLPRERPYNEQFF.

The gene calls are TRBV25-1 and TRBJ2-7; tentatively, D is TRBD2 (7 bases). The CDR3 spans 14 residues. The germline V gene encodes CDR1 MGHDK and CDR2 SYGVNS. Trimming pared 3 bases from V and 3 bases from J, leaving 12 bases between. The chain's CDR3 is CASSEGGGYYEQYF. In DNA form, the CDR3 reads TGTGCCAGCAGTGAGGGAGGGGGTTACTACGAGCAGTACTTC.

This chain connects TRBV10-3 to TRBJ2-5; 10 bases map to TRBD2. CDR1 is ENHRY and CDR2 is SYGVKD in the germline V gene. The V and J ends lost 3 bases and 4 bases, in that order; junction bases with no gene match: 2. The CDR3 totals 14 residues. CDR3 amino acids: CAISESGGAETQYF. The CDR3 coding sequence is TGTGCCATCAGTGAAAGCGGGGGGGCAGAGACCCAGTACTTC.

As DNA, the CDR3 is TGCAGCGTTGAAGGGACACCCCCGGCCCAGTACTTC. It yields the protein CSVEGTPPAQYF. The V and J genes are TRBV29-1 and TRBJ2-5; D may be TRBD1 (5 bases). V was shortened by 1 base and J by 9 bases, with 12 bases between the two germline ends. This CDR3 region has 12 residues. The V gene's germline CDR1 is SQVTM and CDR2 ANQGSEA.

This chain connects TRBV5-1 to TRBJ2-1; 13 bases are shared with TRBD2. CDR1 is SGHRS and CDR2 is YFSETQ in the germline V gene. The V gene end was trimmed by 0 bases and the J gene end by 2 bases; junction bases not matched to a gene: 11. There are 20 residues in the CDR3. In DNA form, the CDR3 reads TGCGCCAGCAGCTTGGAAGGGTCGGGACTAGCGGGATTGACCTACAATGAGCAGTTCTTC. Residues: CASSLEGSGLAGLTYNEQFF.

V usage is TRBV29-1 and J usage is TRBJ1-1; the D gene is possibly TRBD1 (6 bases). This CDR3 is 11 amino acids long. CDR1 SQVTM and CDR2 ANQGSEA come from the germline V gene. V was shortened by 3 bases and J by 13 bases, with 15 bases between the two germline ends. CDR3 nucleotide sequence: TGCAGCGTTGACAAGACAGGTGGAAGTTTCTTT. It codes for CSVDKTGGSFF.

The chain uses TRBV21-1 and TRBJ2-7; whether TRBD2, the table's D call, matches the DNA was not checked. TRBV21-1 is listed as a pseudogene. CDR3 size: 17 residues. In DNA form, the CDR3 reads TGTGCCAGCAGCCCCAACAAGGACAGCGGGAGTGAATGCGAGCAGTACTTC. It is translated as CASSPNKDSGSECEQYF.

Written as DNA, the CDR3 is TGCGCCAGCAGCTTGAGGACAGGAGATGAGCAGTTCTTC. Its protein is CASSLRTGDEQFF. The chain is built from TRBV5-1 and TRBJ2-1, with 7 bases lining up with TRBD1. The CDR3 extends over 13 amino acids. Germline CDR1 reads SGHRS; CDR2 reads YFSETQ. V lost 1 base, J lost 8 bases, and 3 bases stayed unmatched.

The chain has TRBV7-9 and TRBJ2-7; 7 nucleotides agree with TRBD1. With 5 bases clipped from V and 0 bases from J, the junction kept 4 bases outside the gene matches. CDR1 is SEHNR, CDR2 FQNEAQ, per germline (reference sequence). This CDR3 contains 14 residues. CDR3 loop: CASSPDRSSYEQYF. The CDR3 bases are TGTGCCAGCAGCCCGGACAGGAGCTCCTACGAGCAGTACTTC.